The rows below give T cell receptor beta chains drawn from one sample of a study of response to subunit inactivated influenza vaccine. MiXCR, run by TCRdb on the RT-PCR reads, gives a single entry per CDR3 protein. The sample yields hundreds of thousands of distinct CDR3 sequences, approximately 14% seen once. This sample comprised PBMCs from blood, obtained approximately 15 days before vaccination. These receptors originate from a man aged 50 to 59 who received an inactivated influenza vaccine. The CDR3 runs from the conserved cysteine through the conserved F or W. A D gene is named only where the DNA matches it firmly. Where a row states a size, it is once, few, many or the class of an expanded clone; other rows omit it.

TRBJ2-3 . . TRBV20-1 TGCAGTGCTAGCAAGCGAGGCCAGTTGGAGTATTTT CSASKRGQLEYF
TRBJ1-5 TRBD1 few TRBV6-2/TRBV6-3 TGTGCCAGCAGCACGCGCTGGACAGGGGAGGTTTGGAGCAATCAGCCCCAGCATTTT CASSTRWTGEVWSNQPQHF
TRBJ2-5 TRBD2 few TRBV6-1 TGTGCCAGCAGCCGACTAGCGGGGATCCAAGAGACCCAGTACTTC CASSRLAGIQETQYF
TRBJ2-2 TRBD2 . TRBV30 TGTGCCTCTAACCCCGCGCGGGGGGGCACCGGGGAGCTGTTTTTT CASNPARGGTGELFF
TRBJ2-3 TRBD2 few TRBV5-5 TGTGCCAGCAGCCTCCCAGCGGGGGGGCTGGATACGCAGTATTTT CASSLPAGGLDTQYF
TRBJ2-7 . . TRBV10-3 TGTGCCATCAGCGTAAAGAACGAGCAGTACTTC CAISVKNEQYF
TRBJ2-4 TRBD2 . TRBV7-9 TGTGCCAGCAGCCTTAGCGGGGGGTACGGGCAGTACTTC CASSLSGGYGQYF
TRBJ2-3 . . TRBV20-1 TGCAGTGCTAGACCATTCAGAAGCACAGATACGCAGTATTTT CSARPFRSTDTQYF
TRBJ2-1 TRBD2 few TRBV6-2/TRBV6-3 TGTGCCAGCAGTTGGCGGGAGTTTAGGAATGAGCAGTTCTTC CASSWREFRNEQFF
TRBJ2-2 . few TRBV18 TGTGCCAGCTCACGACGGACCCAGGGGTTGACCGGGGAGCTGTTTTTT CASSRRTQGLTGELFF
TRBJ2-1 TRBD2 . TRBV12-3/TRBV12-4 TGTGCCAGCAGACTAGCGGGGGGGGTCTACAATGAGCAGTTCTTC CASRLAGGVYNEQFF
TRBJ1-1 TRBD1 few TRBV9 TGTGCCAGCAGCGTAGGGGACAGGGCTAACACTGAAGCTTTCTTT CASSVGDRANTEAFF
TRBJ1-5 . . TRBV15 TGTGCCACCAGCAGACTGGGAGGGGCGGACGGTCAGCCCCAGCATTTT CATSRLGGADGQPQHF
TRBJ2-2 . . TRBV5-5 TGTGCCAGCAGCGTCCGACAGGTGTATCTCGGGGAGCTGTTTTTT CASSVRQVYLGELFF
TRBJ1-5 . . TRBV4-1 TGCGCCAGCAGCCCCCAGGACCGCGGCAATCAGCCCCAGCATTTT CASSPQDRGNQPQHF
TRBJ2-5 . many TRBV29-1 TGCAGCGTTGGAGGTGGCCAAGAGACCCAGTACTTC CSVGGGQETQYF
TRBJ2-7 . few TRBV9 TGTGCCAGCAGCCCCGGGTTGCGGGAACCTACCTACGAGCAGTACTTC CASSPGLREPTYEQYF
TRBJ1-1 . . TRBV12-3/TRBV12-4 TGTGCCAGCAGTTTGAAGAGGGAAGGGACTGAAGCTTTCTTT CASSLKREGTEAFF
TRBJ2-5 . many TRBV9 TGTGCCAGCAGCGTAGTGGGTCGCAGGGATGAGACCCAGTACTTC CASSVVGRRDETQYF
TRBJ1-6 TRBD1 many TRBV25-1 TGTGCCAGCAGCTCAACCGGGACAGGCGGTTCACCCCTCCACTTT CASSSTGTGGSPLHF
TRBJ2-3 TRBD2 . TRBV28 TGTGCCAGCAGGGCTAGCGGGGGGCCTACGCAGTATTTT CASRASGGPTQYF
TRBJ2-7 . few TRBV27 TGTGCCAGCAGTTTAGGGCCAGGGCCCTCAACCTACGAGCAGTACTTC CASSLGPGPSTYEQYF